These 16 T cell receptor beta chains came from one sample sequenced in a study of sequential checkpoint blockade in melanoma. Profiling relied on immunoSEQ multiplex PCR, and the TCRdb table lists in-frame clones only, not all of them. The sample yields about 4,700 clones, approximately 75% seen once. Treatment described: randomized to nivolumab then ipilimumab (arm A) or the reverse (arm B). The material sequenced was CD8+ T cells sorted from blood (inferred from file names), taken from a patient given nivolumab and ipilimumab in sequence. The source is a human patient with melanoma. Some clones in this sample may be carry-over from other donors' samples.

The V gene is TRBV28, the J gene TRBJ1-1; D is unclear. Trimming took off 2 bases at V and 11 bases at J, with 9 bases between the two ends. The CDR3 contains 11 residues. Germline CDR1 is MDHEN and CDR2 is SYDVKM. The CDR3 DNA reads TGTGCCAGCAGTTTAGCGGTGGATGCTTTCTTT. Its translation: CASSLAVDAFF.

The V gene is TRBV4-1, the J gene TRBJ1-4, with D tentatively TRBD1 (6 bases). Germline V lookup: CDR1 MGHRA, CDR2 YSYEKL. This CDR3 is 15 amino acids long. V lost 3 bases to trimming and J lost 7 bases, with 15 bases between them. In DNA form, the CDR3 reads TGCGCCAGCAGCCACCCCGGTAGGGGGAGTGAAAAACTGTTTTTT. It codes for CASSHPGRGSEKLFF.

The V and J genes are TRBV4-3 and TRBJ1-1; 7 positions agree with TRBD1. V shed 2 bases and J 2 bases; nucleotides not matched to a gene: 2. Germline loops: CDR1 LGHNA, CDR2 YSLEER. The CDR3 is 14 amino acids. CDR3 DNA sequence: TGCGCCAGCAGCCAATACAGGGGTAACACTGAAGCTTTCTTT. This gives the protein CASSQYRGNTEAFF.

DNA for the CDR3: TGCGCCAGCGGACAACGCTTGGACAGAGTGTACGAGCAGTACTTC. Its translation: CASGQRLDRVYEQYF. The gene calls are TRBV10-2 and TRBJ2-7; D possibly corresponds to TRBD1 (6 bases). CDR3 length: 15 amino acids. Germline CDR1 and CDR2: WSHSY and SAAADI. V was cut by 8 bases and J by 4 bases, with 21 bases left in between.

The genes are TRBV27 and TRBJ2-1, with 12 bases that match TRBD2. V shed 8 bases and J 8 bases; nucleotides not matched to a gene: 13. Germline CDR1 and CDR2: MNHEY and SMNVEV (reference sequence). The CDR3 has 16 amino acids. The CDR3 reads CASSITGLAGVYEQFF. As DNA, the CDR3 is TGTGCCAGCTCCATCACGGGACTAGCGGGTGTCTATGAGCAGTTCTTC.

The V call is TRBV4-3, the J call TRBJ2-1; weak D call: TRBD2 (6 bases). CDR1 is LGHNA and CDR2 is YSLEER in the germline V gene. This CDR3 is built from 14 residues. V dropped 6 bases and J dropped 5 bases, with 14 bases sitting between them. CDR3 sequence (DNA): TGCGCCAGCAGTCTTGCGGGGCCCAACAATGAGCAGTTCTTC. It translates to CASSLAGPNNEQFF.

J is TRBJ2-5 and V is TRBV7-6; a possible D gene is TRBD2 (6 bases). Trimming pared 1 base from V and 4 bases from J, leaving 16 bases between. This CDR3 is built from 16 residues. Germline loops: CDR1 SGHVS, CDR2 FNYEAQ. CDR3 in DNA: TGTGCCAGCAGCTTAGAGCCCCCCCGGGGGTTAGAGACCCAGTACTTC. Its translation: CASSLEPPRGLETQYF.

This clone counts as medium-sized (0.01 to 0.1%). The V call is TRBV13, the J call TRBJ2-7; 7 positions match TRBD2. This CDR3 is built from 15 residues. The J segment lost 3 bases and the V segment lost 0 bases, leaving 5 bases of the junction unmatched. Germline V gene lookup returns CDR1 PRHDT and CDR2 FYEKMQ (reference sequence). This CDR3 reads CASSLGGGTYYEQYF. As DNA, the CDR3 is TGTGCCAGCAGCTTAGGGGGGGGGACGTACTACGAGCAGTACTTC.

V is TRBV7-2 and J is TRBJ2-3; 9 bases are a match to TRBD2. The CDR3 contains 15 residues. The V segment lost 6 bases and the J segment 2 bases; nucleotides outside the gene matches: 6. The germline gives CDR1 SGHTA, CDR2 FQGNSA. CDR3 residues: CASRVSGGSTDTQYF. CDR3 bases: TGTGCCAGCAGGGTCAGCGGGGGGTCCACAGATACGCAGTATTTT.

The J gene is TRBJ2-2, the V gene TRBV6-1, with a weak D call TRBD1 (6 bases). Per the germline V gene, CDR1 is MNHNS and CDR2 is SASEGT. V lost 4 bases and J 4 bases, leaving 19 bases between the germline ends. The CDR3 extends over 17 amino acids. CDR3 sequence (DNA): TGTGCCAGCAGTGCCGCCGGACAGACCCGAGGCACCGGGGAGCTGTTTTTT. Translation: CASSAAGQTRGTGELFF.

V gene TRBV5-4 combines with J gene TRBJ2-3; no firm D call. This CDR3 is 15 amino acids long. V was cut by 1 base and J by 7 bases, with 16 bases left in between. CDR1 is SGHNT, CDR2 YYREEE, per germline (reference sequence). The CDR3 region is CASSLLGSNRYTQYF. The CDR3 DNA reads TGTGCCAGCAGCTTGCTAGGCTCGAATCGGTATACGCAGTATTTT.

This sequence joins TRBV4-2 and TRBJ2-1; 7 bases fit TRBD2. Trimming cost V 3 bases and J 3 bases; bases outside gene matches: 14. This CDR3 spans 18 amino acids. CDR1 LGHNA and CDR2 YNFKEQ come from the germline V gene. CDR3: CASSQPGATAGFYNEQFF. The CDR3 bases are TGTGCCAGCAGCCAGCCCGGGGCTACAGCGGGGTTCTACAATGAGCAGTTCTTC.

A few counts support this clone. The chain links TRBV7-8 to TRBJ1-3; 11 bases map to TRBD1. Germline V CDR1 and CDR2: SGHVS, FQNEAQ. V lost 4 bases and J lost 0; bases outside the gene matches: 2. CDR3 length: 16 residues. This CDR3 reads CASSSGTGGSGNTIYF. The CDR3 DNA is TGTGCCAGCAGCTCCGGGACAGGGGGCTCTGGAAACACCATATATTTT.

This clone was counted a few times. CDR3 coding DNA: TGTGCCAGCATCGCTCGGGGGGTTTCTAGCACAGATACGCAGTATTTT. This translates into CASIARGVSSTDTQYF. J is TRBJ2-3 and V is TRBV2, with 7 bases aligning to TRBD2. This CDR3 region has 16 residues. Germline V lookup: CDR1 SNHLY, CDR2 FYNNEI. The V gene end was trimmed by 7 bases and the J gene end by 0 bases; junction bases not matched to a gene: 10.

The chain employs TRBV4-2 and TRBJ2-7, with 10 bases lining up with TRBD1. Germline CDR1 LGHNA, CDR2 YNFKEQ. The V segment lost 4 bases and the J segment 4 bases; nucleotides outside the gene matches: 7. This CDR3 has 15 residues. CDR3 sequence reads: CASSLRQGARYEQYF. The CDR3 DNA follows: TGTGCCAGCAGCCTAAGACAGGGGGCTAGGTACGAGCAGTACTTC.

V gene TRBV2 combines with J gene TRBJ2-7; D remains unclear. Germline V gives CDR1 SNHLY, CDR2 FYNNEI. V was clipped by 7 bases and J by 2 bases, with 21 bases between them. The CDR3 totals 16 residues. CDR3 DNA sequence: TGTGCCAGCATTAACGGCAGGCCCGCGATGACCTACGAGCAGTACTTC. Protein product: CASINGRPAMTYEQYF.